This T cell receptor beta chain was retrieved from a study of blood T cells in healthy people across ages. A J-beta primer mix and a sample-barcoded 5' primer were used in a second PCR of about 7 to 12 cycles. One entry per CDR3 protein, called by TCRdb with MiXCR from the 5' RACE reads. The table lists 630,000 or so distinct CDR3 sequences, about a third of them singletons. In its sample, this clonotype was seen a few times. The antigen is undetermined. This may arise from a read error, as a much more abundant clone is one base away. The individuals who served as donors were healthy Caucasians living in Russia, aged roughly 6 to 90. The CDR3 has 14 amino acids. Trimming took 0 bases from V and 7 from J; bases not matched to a gene: 5. Germline CDR1 reads LGHNA; CDR2 reads YNFKEQ. Whole-study results and caveats: Diversity was higher, and naive CD4+ cells more numerous, in long-lived donors than in aged donors. Older individuals had lower TCR beta diversity per million T cells (the decline was roughly linear). Bulk PBMC profiling left naive and antigen-experienced comparisons inconclusive.

The chain has TRBV4-2 and TRBJ2-7; 8 positions agree with TRBD2. This TCR came from a woman over 75 in good health. Sequenced input: blood. CDR3 residues: CASSQEGLDNEQYF. The CDR3 coding sequence is TGTGCCAGCAGCCAAGAGGGACTAGACAATGAGCAGTACTTC.